The clone carrying this T cell receptor (beta chain) was picked up one time. Its antigen is not known. The data were taken from a study of OX40 agonist ivuxolimab in advanced cancers. Background on the study: Three partial responders included one hepatocellular carcinoma patient and two cutaneous melanoma patients.

Only in-frame clones appear in the TCRdb table, and some are missing; sequencing was by immunoSEQ multiplex PCR. The repertoire holds about 62,000 clones, with 85% as singletons. Study-wide results and limits: There were, on average, more expanded clones in CD8+ T cells than in CD4+. CD4+ and CD8+ T cells in blood underwent clonal expansion by week 6 at 0.1 to 3.0 mg/kg.

The timepoints at which blood was sampled were baseline, cycle 4 day 1, and cycle 7 day 1. The CDR3 runs to 17 residues. Trimming cost V 6 bases and J 9 bases, with 27 bases left between them. Germline V gene data show CDR1 as MDHEN and CDR2 as SYDVKM. The specimen was CD4+ or CD8+ T cells sorted from blood, collected in a trial of the OX40 agonist ivuxolimab. This chain uses TRBV28 with TRBJ1-5, with D perhaps matching TRBD1 (5 bases). This TCR came from an adult with an advanced solid tumor such as melanoma, head and neck, liver or kidney cancer. The DNA of the CDR3 is TGTGCCAGCAGGTCTCCGGCGTCCGGGACTTTTTTCGGGCCCCAGCATTTT. Translated: CASRSPASGTFFGPQHF.